The sequence of this T cell receptor beta chain was determined in a study of OX40 agonist ivuxolimab in advanced cancers. The ends lost 0 bases at V and 6 bases at J; junction bases unmatched: 5. CDR1 and CDR2 (germline): MGHRA, YSYEKL. CDR3 length: 16 amino acids. Generated by immunoSEQ multiplex PCR, the TCRdb table keeps only in-frame clones and is missing some. The sample comprises around 56,000 clones, around 89% of which are singletons, and over 1.1% rests with the top ten. Here the sequenced sample was CD4+ or CD8+ T cells sorted from blood, taken in a trial of the OX40 agonist ivuxolimab. The chain employs TRBV4-1 and TRBJ2-4; the match to TRBD2 covers 10 bases. This TCR was recovered from an adult with an advanced solid tumor such as melanoma, head and neck, liver or kidney cancer. The CDR3 coding sequence is TGCGCCAGCAGCCAAGATCCTAGCGGGAGAGGAAACATTCAGTACTTC. Its protein is CASSQDPSGRGNIQYF.